The entry that follows covers one TCR beta chain sequence. This sample is part of a study of CD8 T cells in Susac syndrome. Trimming took off 5 bases at V and 8 bases at J, with 15 bases between the two ends. The CDR3 runs 14 residues. Roughly 0.45 to 1 ug RNA was reverse transcribed with random hexamers. With immunoSEQ multiplex PCR, TCR beta CDR3 was amplified across 54 Vbeta and 13 Jbeta. One entry per CDR3 protein, called by TCRdb with MiXCR from the immunoSEQ multiplex PCR reads. The table lists 300,000 or so distinct CDR3 sequences, 92% of them singletons. The chain combines TRBV12-3 or TRBV12-4 with TRBJ1-4; a weak D match, TRBD1 (5 bases). Sequencing was performed on CD4+ T cells from PBMCs. The TCR comes from a human donor with multiple sclerosis. The CDR3 sequence: CASSTRGPPEKLFF. CDR3 nucleotide sequence: TGTGCCAGCAGTACTAGGGGACCGCCGGAAAAACTGTTTTTT.